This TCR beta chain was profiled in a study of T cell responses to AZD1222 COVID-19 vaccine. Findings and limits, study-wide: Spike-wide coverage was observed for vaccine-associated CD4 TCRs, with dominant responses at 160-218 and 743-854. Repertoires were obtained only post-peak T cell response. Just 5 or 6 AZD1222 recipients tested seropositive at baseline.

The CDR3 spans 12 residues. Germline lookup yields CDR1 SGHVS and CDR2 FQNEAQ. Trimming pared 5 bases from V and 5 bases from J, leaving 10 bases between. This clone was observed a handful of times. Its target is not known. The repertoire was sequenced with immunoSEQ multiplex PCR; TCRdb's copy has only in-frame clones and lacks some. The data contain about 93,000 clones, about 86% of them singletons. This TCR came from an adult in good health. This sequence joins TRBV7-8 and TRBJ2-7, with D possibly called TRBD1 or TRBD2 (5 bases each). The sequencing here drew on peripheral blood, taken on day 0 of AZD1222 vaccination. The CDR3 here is CASSLSGHEQYF. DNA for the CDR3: TGTGCCAGCAGCCTTTCGGGGCACGAGCAGTACTTC.